These 25 T cell receptor beta chains were sequenced from one sample in a study of CD8 T cells in Susac syndrome. Reverse transcription used roughly 0.5 to 1 ug RNA and random hexamers. TCRdb itself ran the immunoSEQ multiplex PCR reads through MiXCR, one entry per CDR3 protein. The data show about 440,000 distinct CDR3 sequences, about 85% seen once. Input material: CD8+ T cells from PBMCs. The receptors here all came from a human donor with multiple sclerosis.

A few counts support this clonotype. The gene calls are TRBV19 and TRBJ2-7; 11 bases align to TRBD2. V lost 5 bases, J lost 2 bases, and 5 bases stayed unmatched. The germline V gene has CDR1 LNHDA and CDR2 SQIVND (reference sequence). CDR3 length: 15 amino acids. The CDR3 coding sequence is TGTGCCAGTAGTCCCGGGACTAGCGGCCCCTACGAGCAGTACTTC. Residues: CASSPGTSGPYEQYF.

This clonotype was found once. J is TRBJ2-7 and V is TRBV20-1, with a weak D call TRBD1 (6 bases). The germline V gene encodes CDR1 DFQATT and CDR2 SNEGSKA (reference sequence). Trimming cost V 3 bases and J 3 bases, with 15 bases left between them. This CDR3 has 14 residues. CDR3 region: CSASQGLADYEQYF. The CDR3 nucleotides are TGCAGTGCTAGTCAGGGGCTGGCCGACTACGAGCAGTACTTC.

CDR3 nucleotides: TGTGCTAGTGGTTTTGGAGGGCGGACAGATACGCAGTATTTT. Translated, it gives CASGFGGRTDTQYF. This chain links TRBV12-5 with TRBJ2-3; a possible D gene is TRBD2 (6 bases). Per germline, CDR1 LGHNT and CDR2 FRNRAP. The CDR3 has 14 amino acids. Trimming cost V 3 bases and J 3 bases, with 10 bases left between them.

The chain is built from TRBV6-2 or TRBV6-3 and TRBJ2-7; TRBD1 might be the D (6 bases). The CDR3 runs to 16 residues. Germline V gives CDR1 MNHEY, CDR2 SVGEGT. Trimming removed 4 bases from V and 0 bases from J, with 16 bases in between. CDR3 amino acids: CASSWDDRRYSYEQYF. The CDR3, as DNA: TGTGCCAGCAGTTGGGACGACAGGCGATACTCCTACGAGCAGTACTTC.

This sequence joins TRBV4-1 and TRBJ1-1; D gene ambiguous. Trimming pared 4 bases from V and 5 bases from J, leaving 8 bases between. This CDR3 has 12 amino acids. Germline assignment: CDR1 MGHRA and CDR2 YSYEKL. CDR3 sequence reads: CASSRVGTEAFF. As DNA, the CDR3 is TGCGCCAGCAGCCGCGTAGGGACTGAAGCTTTCTTT.

The rearrangement uses TRBV27 and TRBJ1-2; 7 positions match TRBD1. J lost 2 bases, V lost 5 bases, and 5 bases had no gene match. CDR3 length equals 14 residues. From germline, CDR1 is MNHEY and CDR2 SMNVEV (reference sequence). The CDR3 sequence is CASSGTTGNYGYTF. The CDR3 region has the DNA TGTGCCAGCAGTGGGACGACAGGGAACTATGGCTACACCTTC.

The chain uses TRBV6-5 and TRBJ2-1, with 10 bases lining up with TRBD2. This CDR3 is built from 21 residues. Unmatched junction bases numbered 22, after V lost 2 bases and J lost 6 bases. Germline values: CDR1 MNHEY, CDR2 SVGAGI. CDR3 nucleotides: TGTGCCAGCAGTTACCTCCCCTCCGGTTCTAGCGGGGGCCAAATATCCAATGAGCAGTTCTTC. Translated: CASSYLPSGSSGGQISNEQFF.

This rearrangement joins TRBV6-5 to TRBJ2-7; D gene ambiguous. Trimming took off 4 bases at V and 2 bases at J, with 12 bases between the two ends. CDR3 length equals 14 residues. In germline, CDR1 is MNHEY, CDR2 SVGAGI. CDR3 in amino acids: CASSFDMGPYEQYF. Written as DNA, the CDR3 is TGTGCCAGCAGTTTCGATATGGGCCCCTACGAGCAGTACTTC.

This clonotype was seen a few times. V gene TRBV20-1 combines with J gene TRBJ2-7; a possible D gene is TRBD1 (5 bases). The CDR3 spans 16 residues. With 0 bases removed from V and 1 base from J, the gap between germline ends came to 16 bases. CDR1 and CDR2 from the germline V gene are DFQATT and SNEGSKA (reference sequence). CDR3 protein: CSARDLTATFSYEQYF. In DNA, the CDR3 is TGCAGTGCTAGAGACCTGACAGCTACTTTTTCCTACGAGCAGTACTTC.

This chain connects TRBV5-4 to TRBJ2-7; 14 bases fit TRBD2. Per germline, CDR1 SGHNT and CDR2 YYREEE (reference sequence). The junction had 5 bases not matched to a gene; V was cut back by 2 bases and J by 7 bases. The CDR3 contains 15 residues. CDR3 protein: CASSLGTSGGGEQYF. In nucleotides, the CDR3 is TGTGCCAGCAGCTTAGGGACTAGCGGGGGAGGGGAGCAGTACTTC.

The V call is TRBV20-1, the J call TRBJ1-4; 9 nucleotides agree with TRBD1. The J segment lost 2 bases and the V segment lost 3 bases, leaving 13 bases of the junction unmatched. This CDR3 has 18 residues. Germline values: CDR1 DFQATT, CDR2 SNEGSKA (reference sequence). The CDR3 loop reads CSASSTGGDVDTNEKLFF. The CDR3 nucleotides are TGCAGTGCTAGTAGCACAGGGGGCGACGTTGATACTAATGAAAAACTGTTTTTT.

This chain uses TRBV5-6 with TRBJ1-2; 11 bases line up with TRBD1. Germline assignment: CDR1 SGHDT and CDR2 YYEEEE. This CDR3 is built from 15 residues. J gave up 4 bases and V 4 bases, and 6 bases lay outside the gene matches. Here the CDR3 reads CASSGGQGAVYGYTF. The CDR3 coding sequence is TGTGCCAGCAGCGGAGGACAGGGGGCAGTCTATGGCTACACCTTC.

This chain connects TRBV2 to TRBJ2-7, with D maybe TRBD2 (7 bases). V lost 5 bases and J lost 3, with 26 bases in between. The germline CDR1 and CDR2 sequences are SNHLY and FYNNEI. CDR3 length: 18 residues. The CDR3 DNA follows: TGTGCCAGCAGTAATAGCGCGTTTTTGGGGGCGGGGGTCTACGAGCAGTACTTC. This codes for CASSNSAFLGAGVYEQYF.

This clonotype was counted between two and nine times. The V gene is TRBV7-9, the J gene TRBJ2-7; D is tentatively TRBD1 or TRBD2 (5 bases each). In germline, CDR1 is SEHNR, CDR2 FQNEAQ (reference sequence). The CDR3 loop spans 13 amino acids. V lost 2 bases and J lost 5, with 10 bases in between. CDR3 residues: CASSLQGPNEQYF. In DNA form, the CDR3 reads TGTGCCAGCAGCTTACAGGGACCCAACGAGCAGTACTTC.

The CDR3 loop is CASSPTDFGNRGYTF. CDR3 in DNA: TGTGCCAGCTCACCAACAGATTTCGGGAATCGAGGCTACACCTTC. This chain links TRBV18 with TRBJ1-2; D remains ambiguous. With 2 bases removed from V and 8 bases from J, the gap between germline ends came to 18 bases. This CDR3 has 15 residues. In germline, CDR1 is KGHSH, CDR2 LQKENI.

CDR3 bases: TGTGCCAGCATCCAGGACAGCTCCTACGAGCAGTACTTC. It codes for CASIQDSSYEQYF. The chain has TRBV2 and TRBJ2-7; maybe TRBD1 (6 bases). CDR3 length: 13 residues. The V end lost 7 bases, the J end lost 0 bases, and 10 bases lay between the germline ends. In germline, CDR1 is SNHLY, CDR2 FYNNEI.

V is TRBV6-5 and J is TRBJ1-6; TRBD1 might be the D (5 bases). The germline V gene has CDR1 MNHEY and CDR2 SVGAGI. Trimming took 0 bases from V and 5 from J, leaving 11 bases between them. The CDR3 is 16 residues long. DNA for the CDR3: TGTGCCAGCAGTTACTCGATTCAGGGTCATAATTCACCCCTCCACTTT. Encoded protein: CASSYSIQGHNSPLHF.

The chain couples TRBV3-1 to TRBJ2-3, with D uncertain. Germline assignment: CDR1 LGHDT and CDR2 YNNKEL (reference sequence). The CDR3 is 17 amino acids. V lost 5 bases and J 5 bases, leaving 23 bases between the germline ends. The CDR3 DNA is TGTGCCAGCAGCGGAACGTCTCCATTTGTCATGCAAGATACGCAGTATTTT. It translates to CASSGTSPFVMQDTQYF.

The chain's CDR3 is CASSLEPPGGGNEQFF. Written as DNA, the CDR3 is TGTGCCAGCAGCTTAGAACCCCCGGGGGGGGGCAATGAGCAGTTCTTC. The rearrangement uses TRBV11-2 and TRBJ2-1, with 8 bases that match TRBD2. Germline V CDR1 and CDR2: SGHAT, FQNNGV. J lost 6 bases, V lost 0 bases, and 7 bases had no gene match. This CDR3 is built from 16 residues.

J is TRBJ2-5 and V is TRBV6-1; D tentatively fits TRBD1 or TRBD2 (5 bases each). Trimming stripped 7 bases from V and 4 bases from J, with 22 bases between. Germline CDR1 is MNHNS and CDR2 is SASEGT. The CDR3 totals 16 residues. The CDR3 bases are TGTGCCAGCACAGCAGGGCCTACATCGGGAACAGAGACCCAGTACTTC. Its translation: CASTAGPTSGTETQYF.

The table lists this clonotype with a few counts. The chain links TRBV28 to TRBJ2-7, with TRBD1 matching 9 bases. Per the germline V gene, CDR1 is MDHEN and CDR2 is SYDVKM. This CDR3 is built from 15 residues. V was clipped by 2 bases and J by 4 bases; unmatched bases: 6. The CDR3 nucleotides read TGTGCCAGCAGTTTACCGGGACAGGGTTTTTACGAGCAGTACTTC. Translated, it gives CASSLPGQGFYEQYF.

This rearrangement joins TRBV7-9 to TRBJ2-7; D may match TRBD1 or TRBD2 (5 bases each). V lost 3 bases and J lost 7, with 19 bases in between. There are 15 residues in the CDR3. CDR1 and CDR2 (germline): SEHNR, FQNEAQ (reference sequence). CDR3 sequence reads: CASSLGRTLTREQYF. The CDR3 nucleotides read TGTGCCAGCAGCTTGGGACGGACCCTTACCAGGGAGCAGTACTTC.

For the CDR3, the DNA is TGTGCCAGCAGTCTAGACAGGTCCTACACTGAAGCTTTCTTT. Translating it yields CASSLDRSYTEAFF. V is TRBV7-6 and J is TRBJ1-1, with D possibly being TRBD1 (6 bases). Germline CDR1 is SGHVS and CDR2 is FNYEAQ. V was cut by 6 bases and J by 3 bases, with 14 bases left in between. The CDR3 is 14 residues long.

This clonotype was counted a single time. The chain has TRBV6-4 and TRBJ2-1; TRBD2 matches at 9 bases. CDR3 length equals 15 residues. After removal of 0 bases from V and 8 bases from J, the junction contained 5 bases not matched to a gene. The germline V gene has CDR1 MRHNA and CDR2 SNTAGT. CDR3 loop: CASSDSSGGGYEQFF. The CDR3 nucleotides are TGTGCCAGCAGTGACTCTAGCGGGGGAGGTTATGAGCAGTTCTTC.

V is TRBV19 and J is TRBJ2-5; TRBD1 or TRBD2 may be the D gene (6 bases each). This CDR3 has 15 amino acids. Per the germline V gene, CDR1 is LNHDA and CDR2 is SQIVND (reference sequence). V dropped 3 bases and J dropped 1 base, with 12 bases sitting between them. In DNA, the CDR3 is TGTGCCAGTAGTATCGCGGGACAAAGCCAAGAGACCCAGTACTTC. Its translation is CASSIAGQSQETQYF. The full variable domain, rest sourced from reference TRBV19 and TRBJ2-5, is DGGITQSPKYLFRKEGQNVTLSCEQNLNHDAMYWYRQDPGQGLRLIYYSQIVNDFQKGDIAEGYSVSREKKESFPLTVTSAQKNPTAFYLCASSIAGQSQETQYFGPGTRLLVL.